This is a list of T cell receptor beta chains from one sample in a study of regulatory T cells in long-lasting Graves disease. TCRdb analysed the multiplex PCR reads with MiXCR anew, one entry per CDR3 protein. The table lists about 320,000 distinct CDR3 sequences, about 18% of them singletons. Sample: peripheral blood mononuclear cells (PBMCs), taken at new diagnosis, from a patient treated with antithyroid drugs. The receptors stem from a female donor with Graves disease. Both conserved end residues are part of each CDR3. The D gene is left open where the match is weak. A clone size is listed for some rows: how often the clone was seen (once, few, many), or a class if it is expanded.

v_gene,j_gene,abundance,d_gene,CDR3aa,CDR3nt
TRBV27,TRBJ1-2,few,NA,CASSPPAGRGYGYTF,TGTGCCAGCAGTCCCCCAGCAGGGCGCGGTTATGGCTACACCTTC
TRBV12-3/TRBV12-4,TRBJ1-2,many,NA,CASIDQGLVNGYTF,TGTGCCAGCATTGACCAGGGTTTGGTGAATGGCTACACCTTC
TRBV27,TRBJ1-5,many,TRBD1,CASSLRGQGNQPQHF,TGTGCCAGCAGTTTAAGAGGACAGGGGAATCAGCCCCAGCATTTT
TRBV13,TRBJ1-2,NA,TRBD1,CASSPLPGQINYGYTF,TGTGCCAGCAGCCCCCTTCCGGGACAGATTAACTATGGCTACACCTTC
TRBV6-1,TRBJ2-7,many,TRBD1,CASSPRDRRRTGQYF,TGTGCCAGCAGCCCCCGGGACAGGCGCCGTACGGGGCAGTACTTC
TRBV12-5,TRBJ2-1,NA,NA,CASGLVPGSALSYNEQFF,TGTGCTAGTGGTTTGGTCCCCGGGAGCGCCCTCTCCTACAATGAGCAGTTCTTC
TRBV27,TRBJ1-6,many,TRBD1,CATAVGRTGDSPLHF,TGTGCCACAGCTGTGGGAAGGACAGGGGATTCACCCCTCCACTTT
TRBV30,TRBJ1-1,many,NA,CAWTQGFTEAFF,TGTGCCTGGACCCAGGGTTTCACTGAAGCTTTCTTT
TRBV6-5,TRBJ2-1,NA,TRBD2,CASSSTVWEGEQFF,TGTGCCAGCAGTTCGACAGTGTGGGAGGGTGAGCAGTTCTTC
TRBV7-9,TRBJ1-5,once,TRBD1,CASSGQGINQPQHF,TGTGCCAGCAGCGGACAGGGGATCAATCAGCCCCAGCATTTT
TRBV5-1,TRBJ2-2,many,NA,CASSLGRSTGELFF,TGCGCCAGCAGCTTGGGGAGGAGCACCGGGGAGCTGTTTTTT
TRBV6-2/TRBV6-3,TRBJ2-5,NA,TRBD2,CASSPLAGGQKTQYF,TGTGCCAGCAGTCCTCTAGCGGGAGGGCAGAAGACCCAGTACTTC